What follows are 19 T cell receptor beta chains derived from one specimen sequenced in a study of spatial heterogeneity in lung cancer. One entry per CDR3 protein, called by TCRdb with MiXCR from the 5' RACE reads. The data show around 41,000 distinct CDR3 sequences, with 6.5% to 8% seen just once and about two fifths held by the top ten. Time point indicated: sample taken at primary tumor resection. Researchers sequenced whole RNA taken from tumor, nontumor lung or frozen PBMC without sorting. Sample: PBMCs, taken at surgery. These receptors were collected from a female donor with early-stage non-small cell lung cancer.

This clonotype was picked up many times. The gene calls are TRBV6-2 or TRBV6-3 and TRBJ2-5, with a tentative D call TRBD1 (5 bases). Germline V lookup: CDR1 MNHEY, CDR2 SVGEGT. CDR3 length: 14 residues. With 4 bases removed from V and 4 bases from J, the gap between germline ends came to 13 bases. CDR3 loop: CASSSQGVGETQYF. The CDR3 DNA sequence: TGTGCCAGCAGTTCCCAAGGGGTCGGAGAGACCCAGTACTTC.

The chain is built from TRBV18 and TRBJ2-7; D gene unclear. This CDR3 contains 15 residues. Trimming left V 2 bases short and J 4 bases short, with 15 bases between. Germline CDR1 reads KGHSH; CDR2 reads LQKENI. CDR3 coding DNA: TGTGCCAGCTCACCAGATGCCTTAACCTTGTACGAGCAGTACTTC. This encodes CASSPDALTLYEQYF.

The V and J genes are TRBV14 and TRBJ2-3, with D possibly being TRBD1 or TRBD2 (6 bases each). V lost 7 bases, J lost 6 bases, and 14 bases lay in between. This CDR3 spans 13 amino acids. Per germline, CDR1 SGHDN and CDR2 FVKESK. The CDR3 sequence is CASKGGPGDTQYF. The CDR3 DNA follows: TGTGCCAGCAAGGGGGGCCCCGGGGATACGCAGTATTTT.

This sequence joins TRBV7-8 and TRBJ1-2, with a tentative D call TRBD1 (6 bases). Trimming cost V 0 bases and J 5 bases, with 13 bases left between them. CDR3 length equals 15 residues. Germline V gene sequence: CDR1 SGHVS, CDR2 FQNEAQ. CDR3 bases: TGTGCCAGCAGCTTAGCTTCAGGGAGGGGGTATGGCTACACCTTC. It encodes CASSLASGRGYGYTF.

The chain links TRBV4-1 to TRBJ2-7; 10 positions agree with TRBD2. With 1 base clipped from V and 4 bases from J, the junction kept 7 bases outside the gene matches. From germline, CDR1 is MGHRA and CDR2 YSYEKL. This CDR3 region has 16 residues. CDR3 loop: CASSQVSGGAQYEQYF. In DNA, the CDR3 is TGCGCCAGCAGCCAAGTGAGCGGGGGGGCCCAGTACGAGCAGTACTTC.

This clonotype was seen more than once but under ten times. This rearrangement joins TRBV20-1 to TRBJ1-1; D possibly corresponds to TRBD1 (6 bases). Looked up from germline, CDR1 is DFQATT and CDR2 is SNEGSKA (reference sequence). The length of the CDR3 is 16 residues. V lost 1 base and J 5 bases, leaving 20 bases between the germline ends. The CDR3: CSARAALAGAVTEAFF. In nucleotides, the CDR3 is TGCAGTGCTAGAGCTGCTTTGGCGGGGGCGGTTACTGAAGCTTTCTTT.

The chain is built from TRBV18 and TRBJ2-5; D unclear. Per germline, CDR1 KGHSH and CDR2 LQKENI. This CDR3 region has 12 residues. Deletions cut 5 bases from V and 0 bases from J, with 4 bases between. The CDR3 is CASSTYQETQYF. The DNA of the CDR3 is TGTGCCAGCTCAACGTACCAAGAGACCCAGTACTTC.

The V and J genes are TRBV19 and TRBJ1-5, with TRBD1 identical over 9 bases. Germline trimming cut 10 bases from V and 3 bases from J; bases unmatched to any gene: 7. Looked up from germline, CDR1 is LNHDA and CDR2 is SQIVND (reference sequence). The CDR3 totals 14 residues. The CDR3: CATRQGVTNQPQHF. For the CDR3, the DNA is TGTGCCACCAGACAGGGGGTGACCAATCAGCCCCAGCATTTT.

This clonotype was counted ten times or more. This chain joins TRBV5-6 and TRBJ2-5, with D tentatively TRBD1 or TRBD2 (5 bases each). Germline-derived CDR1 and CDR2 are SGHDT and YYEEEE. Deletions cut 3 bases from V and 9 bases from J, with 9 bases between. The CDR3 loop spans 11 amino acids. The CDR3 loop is CASSSVGAQYF. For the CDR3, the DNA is TGTGCCAGCAGCTCGGTGGGGGCCCAGTACTTC.

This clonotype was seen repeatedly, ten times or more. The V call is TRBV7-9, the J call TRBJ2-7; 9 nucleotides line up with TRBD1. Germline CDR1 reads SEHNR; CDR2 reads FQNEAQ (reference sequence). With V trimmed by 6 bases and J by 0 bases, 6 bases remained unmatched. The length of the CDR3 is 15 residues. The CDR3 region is CASRWDRADSYEQYF. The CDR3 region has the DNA TGTGCCAGCAGATGGGACAGGGCCGACTCCTACGAGCAGTACTTC.

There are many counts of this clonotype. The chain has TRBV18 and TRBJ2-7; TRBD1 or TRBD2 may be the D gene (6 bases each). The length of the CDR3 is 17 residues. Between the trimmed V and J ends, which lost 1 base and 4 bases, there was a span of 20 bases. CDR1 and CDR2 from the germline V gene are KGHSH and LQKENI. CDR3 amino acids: CASSPRRGGQSIYEQYF. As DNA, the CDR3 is TGTGCCAGCTCACCACGGAGGGGAGGACAGTCCATTTACGAGCAGTACTTC.

In nucleotides, the CDR3 is TGTGCCAGCAGCTCCAGGACTTCGTACCAAGAGACCCAGTACTTC. This sequence encodes CASSSRTSYQETQYF. The V gene is TRBV14, the J gene TRBJ2-5; D might be TRBD2 (5 bases). The CDR3 sequence is 15 residues long. Germline V gene lookup returns CDR1 SGHDN and CDR2 FVKESK. Between the trimmed V and J ends, which lost 5 bases and 0 bases, there was a span of 13 bases.

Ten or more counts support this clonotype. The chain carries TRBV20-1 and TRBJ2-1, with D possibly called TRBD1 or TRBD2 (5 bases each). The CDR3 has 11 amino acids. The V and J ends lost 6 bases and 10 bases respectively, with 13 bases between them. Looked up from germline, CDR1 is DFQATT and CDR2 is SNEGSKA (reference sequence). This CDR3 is CSAGDAEEQFF. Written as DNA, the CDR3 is TGCAGTGCGGGGGACGCTGAAGAGCAGTTCTTC.

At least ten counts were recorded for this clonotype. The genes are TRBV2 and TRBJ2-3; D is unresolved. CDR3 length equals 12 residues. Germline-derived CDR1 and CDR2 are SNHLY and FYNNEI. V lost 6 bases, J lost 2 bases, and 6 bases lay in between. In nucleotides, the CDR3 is TGTGCCAGCAGGACTGTCACAGATACGCAGTATTTT. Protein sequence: CASRTVTDTQYF.

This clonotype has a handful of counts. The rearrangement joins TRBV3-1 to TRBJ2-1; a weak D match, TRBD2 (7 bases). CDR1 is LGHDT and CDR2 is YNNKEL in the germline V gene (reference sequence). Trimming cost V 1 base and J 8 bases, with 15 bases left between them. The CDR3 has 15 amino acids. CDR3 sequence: CASSQAVGGLDEQFF. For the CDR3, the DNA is TGTGCCAGCAGCCAAGCGGTGGGGGGGCTCGATGAGCAGTTCTTC.

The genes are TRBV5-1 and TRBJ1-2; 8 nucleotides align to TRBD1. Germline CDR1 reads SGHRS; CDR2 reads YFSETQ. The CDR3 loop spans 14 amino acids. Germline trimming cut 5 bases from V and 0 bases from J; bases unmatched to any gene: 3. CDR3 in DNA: TGCGCCAGCAGTTCGACAGGGGCTAACTATGGCTACACCTTC. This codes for CASSSTGANYGYTF.

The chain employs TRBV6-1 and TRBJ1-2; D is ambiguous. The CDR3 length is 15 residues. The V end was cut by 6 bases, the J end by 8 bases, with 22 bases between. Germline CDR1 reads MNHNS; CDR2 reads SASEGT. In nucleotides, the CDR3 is TGTGCCAGCAGACACGTGGCTATCTTTCAGAAGGGCTACACCTTC. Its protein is CASRHVAIFQKGYTF.

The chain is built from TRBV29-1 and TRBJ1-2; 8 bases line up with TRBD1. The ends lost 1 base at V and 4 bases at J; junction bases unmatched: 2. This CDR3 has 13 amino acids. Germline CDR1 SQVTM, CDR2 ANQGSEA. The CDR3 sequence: CSVEGGTGYGYTF. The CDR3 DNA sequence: TGCAGCGTTGAAGGCGGGACAGGCTATGGCTACACCTTC.

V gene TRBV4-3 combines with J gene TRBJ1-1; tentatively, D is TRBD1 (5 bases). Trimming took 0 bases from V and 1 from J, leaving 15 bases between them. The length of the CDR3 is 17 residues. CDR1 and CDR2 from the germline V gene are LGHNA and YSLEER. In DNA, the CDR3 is TGCGCCAGCAGCCAAGATCTTTCCCCACAGGCGAACACTGAAGCTTTCTTT. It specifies CASSQDLSPQANTEAFF.